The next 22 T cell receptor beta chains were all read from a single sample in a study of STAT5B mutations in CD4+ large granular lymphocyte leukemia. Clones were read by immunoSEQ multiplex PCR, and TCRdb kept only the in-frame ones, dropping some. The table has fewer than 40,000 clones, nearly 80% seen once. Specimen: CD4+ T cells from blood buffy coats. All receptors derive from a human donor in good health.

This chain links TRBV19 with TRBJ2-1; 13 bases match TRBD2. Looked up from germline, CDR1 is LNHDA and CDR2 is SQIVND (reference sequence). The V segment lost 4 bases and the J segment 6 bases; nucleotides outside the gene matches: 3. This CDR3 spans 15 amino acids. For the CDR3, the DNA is TGTGCCAGTAGTAGGACTAGCGGGAGTGTCAATGAGCAGTTCTTC. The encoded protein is CASSRTSGSVNEQFF. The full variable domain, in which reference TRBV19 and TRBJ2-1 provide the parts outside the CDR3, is DGGITQSPKYLFRKEGQNVTLSCEQNLNHDAMYWYRQDPGQGLRLIYYSQIVNDFQKGDIAEGYSVSREKKESFPLTVTSAQKNPTAFYLCASSRTSGSVNEQFFGPGTRLTVL.

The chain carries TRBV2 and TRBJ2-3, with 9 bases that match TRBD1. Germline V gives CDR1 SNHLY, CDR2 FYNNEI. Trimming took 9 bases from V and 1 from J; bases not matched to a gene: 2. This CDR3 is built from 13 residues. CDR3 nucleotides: TGTGCCAGTCGGACAGGGGGCACAGATACGCAGTATTTT. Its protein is CASRTGGTDTQYF.

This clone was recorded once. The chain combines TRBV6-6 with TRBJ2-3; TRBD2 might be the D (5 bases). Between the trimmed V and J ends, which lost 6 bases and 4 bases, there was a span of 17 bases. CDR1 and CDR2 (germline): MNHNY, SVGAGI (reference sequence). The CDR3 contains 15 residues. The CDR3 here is CASSADFPDPDTQYF. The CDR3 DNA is TGTGCCAGCAGCGCGGACTTCCCGGACCCAGATACGCAGTATTTT.

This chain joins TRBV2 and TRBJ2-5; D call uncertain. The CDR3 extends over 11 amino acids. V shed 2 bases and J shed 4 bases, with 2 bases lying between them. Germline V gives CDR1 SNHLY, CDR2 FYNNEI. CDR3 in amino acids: CASSELETQYF. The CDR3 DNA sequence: TGTGCCAGCAGTGAATTAGAGACCCAGTACTTC.

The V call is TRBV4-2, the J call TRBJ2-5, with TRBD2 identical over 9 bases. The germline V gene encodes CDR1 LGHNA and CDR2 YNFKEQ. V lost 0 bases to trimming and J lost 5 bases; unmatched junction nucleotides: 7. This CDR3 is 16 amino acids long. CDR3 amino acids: CASSQDLRGGGETQYF. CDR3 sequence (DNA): TGTGCCAGCAGCCAAGATTTGCGGGGGGGAGGGGAGACCCAGTACTTC.

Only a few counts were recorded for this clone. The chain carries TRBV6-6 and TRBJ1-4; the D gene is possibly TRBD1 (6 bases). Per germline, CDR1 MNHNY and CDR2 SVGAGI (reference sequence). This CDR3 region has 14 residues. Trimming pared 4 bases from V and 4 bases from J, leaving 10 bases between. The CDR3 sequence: CASSSTGFNEKLFF. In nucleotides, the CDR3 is TGTGCCAGCAGTTCCACAGGGTTTAATGAAAAACTGTTTTTT.

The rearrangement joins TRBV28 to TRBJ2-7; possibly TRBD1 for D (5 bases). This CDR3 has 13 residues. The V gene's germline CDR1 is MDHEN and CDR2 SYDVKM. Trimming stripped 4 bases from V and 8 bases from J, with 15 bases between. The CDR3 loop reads CASSSGQYAQQYF. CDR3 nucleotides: TGTGCCAGCAGTTCCGGACAATACGCCCAGCAGTACTTC.

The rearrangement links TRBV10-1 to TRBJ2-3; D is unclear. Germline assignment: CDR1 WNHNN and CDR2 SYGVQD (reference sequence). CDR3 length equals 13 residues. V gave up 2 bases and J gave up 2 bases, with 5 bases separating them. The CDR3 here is CASSEGITDTQYF. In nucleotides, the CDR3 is TGCGCCAGCAGTGAGGGTATCACAGATACGCAGTATTTT.

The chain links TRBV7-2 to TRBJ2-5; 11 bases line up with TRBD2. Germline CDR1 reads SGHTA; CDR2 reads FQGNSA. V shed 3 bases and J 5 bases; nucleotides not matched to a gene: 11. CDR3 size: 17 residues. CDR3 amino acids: CASSLSSGGLKGETQYF. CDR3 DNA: TGTGCCAGCAGCTTGTCTAGCGGGGGGCTTAAGGGGGAGACCCAGTACTTC.

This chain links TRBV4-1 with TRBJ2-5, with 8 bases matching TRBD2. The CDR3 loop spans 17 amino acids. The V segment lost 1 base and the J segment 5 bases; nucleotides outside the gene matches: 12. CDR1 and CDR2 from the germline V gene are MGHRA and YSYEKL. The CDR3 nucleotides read TGCGCCAGCAGCCAAGGCGGGGGGACTTCCTTCAGCGAGACCCAGTACTTC. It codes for CASSQGGGTSFSETQYF.

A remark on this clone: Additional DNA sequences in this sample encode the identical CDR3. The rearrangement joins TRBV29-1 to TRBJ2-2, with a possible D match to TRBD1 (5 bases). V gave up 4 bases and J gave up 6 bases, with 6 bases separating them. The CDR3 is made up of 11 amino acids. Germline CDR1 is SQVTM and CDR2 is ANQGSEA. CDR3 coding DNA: TGCAGCGTTGTAGGGGCCGGGGAGCTGTTTTTT. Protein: CSVVGAGELFF.

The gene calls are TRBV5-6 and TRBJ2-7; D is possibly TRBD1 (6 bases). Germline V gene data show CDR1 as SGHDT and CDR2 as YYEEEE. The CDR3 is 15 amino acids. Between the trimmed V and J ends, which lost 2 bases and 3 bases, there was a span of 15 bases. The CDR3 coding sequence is TGTGCCAGCAGCTTCTTAGACAGGAAGGGCTACGAGCAGTACTTC. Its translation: CASSFLDRKGYEQYF.

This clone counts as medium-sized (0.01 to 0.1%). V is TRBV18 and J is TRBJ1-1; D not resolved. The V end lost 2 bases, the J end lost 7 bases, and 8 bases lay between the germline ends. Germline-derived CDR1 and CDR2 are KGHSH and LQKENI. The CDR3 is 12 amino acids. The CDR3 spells CASSPGEGEAFF. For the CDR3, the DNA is TGTGCCAGCTCACCAGGGGAAGGTGAAGCTTTCTTT.

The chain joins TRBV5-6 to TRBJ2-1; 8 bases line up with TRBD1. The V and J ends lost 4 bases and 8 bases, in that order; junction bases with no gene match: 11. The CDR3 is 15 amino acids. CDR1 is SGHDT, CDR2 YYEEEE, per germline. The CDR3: CASSLGQGWGDEQFF. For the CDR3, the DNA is TGTGCCAGCAGCCTAGGACAGGGCTGGGGGGATGAGCAGTTCTTC. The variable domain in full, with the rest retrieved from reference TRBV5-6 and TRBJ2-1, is DAGVTQSPTHLIKTRGQQVTLRCSPKSGHDTVSWYQQALGQGPQFIFQYYEEEERQRGNFPDRFSGHQFPNYSSELNVNALLLGDSALYLCASSLGQGWGDEQFFGPGTRLTVL.

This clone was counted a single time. CDR3 DNA sequence: TGTGCCAGCAGCCCCGGGACCCCGGGCAATCAGCCCCAGCATTTT. Its translation is CASSPGTPGNQPQHF. V and J are TRBV6-1 and TRBJ1-5; TRBD1 might be the D (5 bases). In germline, CDR1 is MNHNS, CDR2 SASEGT. The CDR3 extends over 15 amino acids. The V end lost 6 bases, the J end lost 2 bases, and 14 bases lay between the germline ends.

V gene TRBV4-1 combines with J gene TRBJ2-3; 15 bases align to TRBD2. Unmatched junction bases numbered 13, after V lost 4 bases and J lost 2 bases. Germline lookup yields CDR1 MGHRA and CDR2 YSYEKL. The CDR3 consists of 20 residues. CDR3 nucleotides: TGCGCCAGCAGCCCCCTTGTCGGACTAGCGGGAGGGTCTAACACAGATACGCAGTATTTT. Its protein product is CASSPLVGLAGGSNTDTQYF.

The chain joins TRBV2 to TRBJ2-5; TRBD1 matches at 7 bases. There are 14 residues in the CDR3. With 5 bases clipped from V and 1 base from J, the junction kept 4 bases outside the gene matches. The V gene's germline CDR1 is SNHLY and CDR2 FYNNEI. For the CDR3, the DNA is TGTGCCAGCAGTAAGGGACAGATCCAAGAGACCCAGTACTTC. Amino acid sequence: CASSKGQIQETQYF.

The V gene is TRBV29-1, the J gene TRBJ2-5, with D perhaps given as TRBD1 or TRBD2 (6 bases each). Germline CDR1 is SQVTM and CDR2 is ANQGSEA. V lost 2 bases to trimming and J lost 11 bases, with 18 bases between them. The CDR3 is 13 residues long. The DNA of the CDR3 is TGCAGCGTTGAACGGGACAAGGGAGGCAAGCAGTACTTC. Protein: CSVERDKGGKQYF.

CDR3: CSAFTQGLQYF. The CDR3 nucleotides are TGCAGTGCCTTTACGCAGGGTCTTCAGTACTTC. The rearrangement joins TRBV20-1 to TRBJ2-4; D might be TRBD1 (5 bases). Deletions cut 6 bases from V and 11 bases from J, with 14 bases between. The germline CDR1 and CDR2 sequences are DFQATT and SNEGSKA (reference sequence). The CDR3 has 11 residues.

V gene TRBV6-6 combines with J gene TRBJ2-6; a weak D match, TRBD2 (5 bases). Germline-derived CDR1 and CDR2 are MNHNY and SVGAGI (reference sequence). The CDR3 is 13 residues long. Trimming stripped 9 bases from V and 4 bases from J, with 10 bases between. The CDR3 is CASTTGGANVLTF. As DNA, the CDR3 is TGTGCCAGTACCACGGGGGGGGCCAACGTCCTGACTTTC.

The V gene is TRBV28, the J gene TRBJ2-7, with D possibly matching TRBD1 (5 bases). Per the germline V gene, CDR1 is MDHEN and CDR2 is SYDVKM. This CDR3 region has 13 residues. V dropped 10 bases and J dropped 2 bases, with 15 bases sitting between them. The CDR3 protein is CATYDRGPYEQYF. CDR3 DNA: TGTGCCACCTACGATAGGGGCCCCTACGAGCAGTACTTC.

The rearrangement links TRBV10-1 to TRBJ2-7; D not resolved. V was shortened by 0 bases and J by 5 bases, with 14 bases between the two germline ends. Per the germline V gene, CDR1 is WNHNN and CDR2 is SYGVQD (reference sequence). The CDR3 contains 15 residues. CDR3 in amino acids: CASSESGRKHHEQYF. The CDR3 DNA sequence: TGCGCCAGCAGTGAGTCAGGTAGAAAACACCACGAGCAGTACTTC.